These 7 T cell receptor beta chains were sequenced from one sample in a study of blood T cell repertoires in COVID-19. The data were produced by immunoSEQ multiplex PCR, yet TCRdb's version contains in-frame clones alone and is incomplete. This table holds roughly 91,000 clones, 80% to 85% found once. Input material: peripheral blood. The receptors were sampled from a man between 65 and 85 years old with active or convalescent COVID-19.

The rearrangement joins TRBV23-1 to TRBJ2-1, with D unclear. Being an ORF, TRBV23-1 has a function that is uncertain. The CDR3 loop spans 11 amino acids. The V and J ends lost 7 bases and 12 bases respectively, with 13 bases between them. The CDR3 coding sequence is TGCGCCAGCACCCTTACGGGTAGGCAGTTCTTC. Translation: CASTLTGRQFF.

V is TRBV28 and J is TRBJ2-4; a weak D match, TRBD2 (6 bases). The V and J ends lost 6 bases and 9 bases respectively, with 12 bases between them. Germline V gene data show CDR1 as MDHEN and CDR2 as SYDVKM. The CDR3 runs to 12 residues. The CDR3 reads CASSSVGGIQYF. The CDR3 coding sequence is TGTGCCAGCAGCTCCGTGGGGGGCATTCAGTACTTC.

V is TRBV28 and J is TRBJ2-5; tentatively, D is TRBD2 (5 bases). V gave up 3 bases and J gave up 5 bases, with 7 bases separating them. Germline lookup yields CDR1 MDHEN and CDR2 SYDVKM. CDR3 length: 12 amino acids. CDR3 sequence: CASSFGGETQYF. CDR3 sequence (DNA): TGTGCCAGCAGTTTCGGCGGGGAGACCCAGTACTTC. Variable domain in full (rest from reference TRBV28 and TRBJ2-5): DVKVTQSSRYLVKRTGEKVFLECVQDMDHENMFWYRQDPGLGLRLIYFSYDVKMKEKGDIPEGYSVSREKKERFSLILESASTNQTSMYLCASSFGGETQYFGPGTRLLVL.

This CDR3 reads CASSSRRGTGELFF. The CDR3 DNA reads TGTGCCAGCAGCTCCCGCAGGGGGACCGGGGAGCTGTTTTTT. The chain couples TRBV7-2 to TRBJ2-2, with 7 positions matching TRBD1. The CDR3 has 14 residues. The ends lost 4 bases at V and 5 bases at J; junction bases unmatched: 4. CDR1 and CDR2 (germline): SGHTA, FQGNSA.

The J gene is TRBJ2-7, the V gene TRBV20-1; TRBD1 matches 7 bases. The CDR3 extends over 13 amino acids. J gave up 7 bases and V 3 bases, and 9 bases lay outside the gene matches. Germline loops: CDR1 DFQATT, CDR2 SNEGSKA (reference sequence). The CDR3 loop reads CSASRGPTKEQYF. The CDR3 bases are TGCAGTGCTAGTAGGGGGCCTACGAAGGAGCAGTACTTC.

This clone has only one observation. The rearrangement uses TRBV4-3 and TRBJ1-4; D is unresolved. The germline gives CDR1 LGHNA, CDR2 YSLEER. The CDR3 consists of 15 residues. V lost 0 bases, J lost 11 bases, and 16 bases lay in between. The CDR3 DNA sequence: TGCGCCAGCAGCCAAGATCGGGCGGGCAGCACCAAACTGTTTTTT. Translation: CASSQDRAGSTKLFF.

This clone was seen only once. The CDR3 coding sequence is TGTGCCAGCAGCTCTCGGACAGGCAATGAAAAACTGTTTTTT. It codes for CASSSRTGNEKLFF. The chain employs TRBV4-2 and TRBJ1-4; 7 positions agree with TRBD1. This CDR3 has 14 amino acids. CDR1 is LGHNA, CDR2 YNFKEQ, per germline. The J segment lost 5 bases and the V segment lost 5 bases, leaving 5 bases of the junction unmatched.